This T cell receptor beta chain stems from a study of PD-1 blockade in classical Hodgkin lymphoma. Study findings and constraints: Newly diagnosed patients had baseline TCR diversity that was reportedly lower than that of healthy donors.

Method: immunoSEQ multiplex PCR; TCRdb's copy keeps in-frame clones and lacks some. The table records about 85,000 clones, less than 95% of them present only once. A single count supports this clone. No antigen is known for it. Time point described: cycle 4 day 1 (C4D1), after more than five weeks of nivolumab. Following autologous stem cell transplantation, relapse occurred in every patient, and exposure to brentuximab vedotin varied. Best overall response was complete response, partial response or progressive disease in these relapsed/refractory classical Hodgkin lymphoma patients. Specimen: peripheral blood mononuclear cells (PBMCs), collected before the fourth cycle of nivolumab. The clonotype originates from a human donor with classical Hodgkin lymphoma.

CDR3 nucleotide sequence: TGTGCCAGCAGCTTAAGGCCTCAGGTCACGAATACGCAGTATTTT. Translating it yields CASSLRPQVTNTQYF. The J gene is TRBJ2-3, the V gene TRBV13; D gene unclear. Germline-derived CDR1 and CDR2 are PRHDT and FYEKMQ (reference sequence). V lost 2 bases, J lost 7 bases, and 16 bases lay in between. CDR3 length equals 15 residues.